This passage covers 9 T cell receptor beta chains from one sample sequenced in a study of blood T cells in healthy people across ages. The use of a sample-barcoded 5' primer and a J-beta primer mix characterized a second PCR of about 7 to 12 cycles. MiXCR, run by TCRdb on the 5' RACE reads, gives a single entry per CDR3 protein. The table lists approximately 1,100,000 distinct CDR3 sequences, 35% to 50% of them singletons. The sequencing sample was made of blood. These receptor sequences come from a woman aged 55-69 years in good health.

There are a few counts of this clonotype. The rearrangement links TRBV27 to TRBJ2-7; D might be TRBD2 (5 bases). This CDR3 spans 15 amino acids. V gave up 3 bases and J gave up 2 bases, with 14 bases separating them. Germline loops: CDR1 MNHEY, CDR2 SMNVEV (reference sequence). CDR3 sequence: CASSFGRTGTYEQYF. CDR3 bases: TGTGCCAGCAGTTTCGGACGGACTGGCACCTACGAGCAGTACTTC.

The J gene is TRBJ1-1, the V gene TRBV28; 9 bases map to TRBD1. The CDR3 extends over 12 amino acids. The V gene end was trimmed by 8 bases and the J gene end by 6 bases; junction bases not matched to a gene: 4. CDR1 is MDHEN, CDR2 SYDVKM, per germline. Here the CDR3 reads CASGQGLAEAFF. CDR3 bases: TGTGCCAGCGGACAGGGGTTGGCTGAAGCTTTCTTT.

Concerning this clonotype itself: Germline is not matched at one junction end, which may reflect a read error. The chain joins TRBV27 to TRBJ1-4, with TRBD1 matching 7 bases. The CDR3 has 15 residues. CDR1 is MNHEY, CDR2 SMNVEV, per germline (reference sequence). CDR3 sequence (DNA): TGTGTCAGCAGTGGATTCGGGACAGTGGATGAAAAACTGTTTTTT. Its translation is CVSSGFGTVDEKLFF. Supplemented by reference TRBV27 and TRBJ1-4, the full variable domain reads EAQVTQNPRYLITVTGKKLTVTCSQNMNHEYMSWYRQDPGLGLRQIYYSMNVEVTDKGDVPEGYKVSRKEKRNFPLILESPSPNQTSLYFCVSSGFGTVDEKLFFGSGTQLSVL.

The J gene is TRBJ2-1, the V gene TRBV9; TRBD2 aligns across 11 bases. This CDR3 is built from 16 residues. CDR1 SGDLS and CDR2 YYNGEE come from the germline V gene. With V trimmed by 3 bases and J by 8 bases, 10 bases remained unmatched. The CDR3 loop is CASSARVAGGTDEQFF. The CDR3 nucleotides are TGTGCCAGCAGCGCCCGGGTAGCGGGAGGGACGGATGAGCAGTTCTTC.

This clonotype showed up just a few times. J is TRBJ2-7 and V is TRBV13, with 8 bases fitting TRBD1. The CDR3 has 19 residues. The germline gives CDR1 PRHDT, CDR2 FYEKMQ (reference sequence). V shed 1 base, J shed 3 bases, and the junction held 17 bases outside the gene matches. The CDR3 is CASSLVGLYPGQGLYEQYF. CDR3 coding DNA: TGTGCCAGCAGCTTAGTGGGGTTATACCCCGGACAGGGACTCTACGAGCAGTACTTC.

The DNA of the CDR3 is TGTGCCTGGAGCGGGGGGACTAACTATGGCTACACCTTC. Translated, it gives CAWSGGTNYGYTF. This rearrangement joins TRBV30 to TRBJ1-2; D might be TRBD1 (5 bases). V lost 3 bases and J 0 bases, leaving 8 bases between the germline ends. Germline V lookup: CDR1 GTSNPN, CDR2 SVGIG (reference sequence). There are 13 residues in the CDR3.

The chain couples TRBV30 to TRBJ1-5, with D unclear. CDR3 length: 14 amino acids. Trimming shortened V by 2 bases and J by 3 bases, and 11 bases separated the two germline ends. Germline V lookup: CDR1 GTSNPN, CDR2 SVGIG (reference sequence). The CDR3 spells CAWSPRRDNQPQHF. DNA of the CDR3: TGTGCCTGGAGTCCCCGTAGGGACAATCAGCCCCAGCATTTT.

The rearrangement links TRBV5-1 to TRBJ2-7, with D possibly TRBD1 on 5 matching bases. V was pared by 1 base and J by 7 bases, with 18 bases between. The length of the CDR3 is 15 residues. Germline CDR1 and CDR2: SGHRS and YFSETQ. CDR3 DNA sequence: TGCGCCAGCAGCTTGCTCGGACAATACCTGGATGAGCAGTACTTC. It translates to CASSLLGQYLDEQYF.

The V gene is TRBV21-1, the J gene TRBJ2-4; no DNA check was done on the table's D call, TRBD2. The J call may be wrong; the DNA end is better matched by TRBJ2-7. TRBV21-1 is recorded as a pseudogene. The CDR3 spans 17 residues. The CDR3 bases are TGTGCCAGCAGCAAAATGGGAGAAGGGACTAGCGGATACGAGCAGTACTTC. It specifies CASSKMGEGTSGYEQYF.